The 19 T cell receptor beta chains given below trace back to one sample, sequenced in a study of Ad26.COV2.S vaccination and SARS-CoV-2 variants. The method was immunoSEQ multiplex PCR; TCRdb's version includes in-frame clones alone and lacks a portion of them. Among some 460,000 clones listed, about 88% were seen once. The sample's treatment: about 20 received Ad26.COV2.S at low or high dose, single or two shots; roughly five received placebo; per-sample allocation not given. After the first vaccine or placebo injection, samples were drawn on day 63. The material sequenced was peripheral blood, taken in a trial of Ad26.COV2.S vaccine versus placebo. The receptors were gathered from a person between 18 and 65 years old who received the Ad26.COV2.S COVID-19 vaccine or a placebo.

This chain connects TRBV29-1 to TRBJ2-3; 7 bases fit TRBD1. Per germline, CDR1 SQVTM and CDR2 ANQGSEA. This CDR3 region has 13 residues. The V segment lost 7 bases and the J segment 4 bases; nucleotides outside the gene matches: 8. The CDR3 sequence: CSATGVNSDTQYF. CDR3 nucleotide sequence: TGCAGCGCTACAGGGGTAAACTCAGATACGCAGTATTTT.

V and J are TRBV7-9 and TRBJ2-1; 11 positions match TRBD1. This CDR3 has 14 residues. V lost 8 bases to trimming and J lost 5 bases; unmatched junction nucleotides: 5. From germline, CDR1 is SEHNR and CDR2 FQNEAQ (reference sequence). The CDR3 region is CASSRDRGNNEQFF. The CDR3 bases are TGTGCCAGCTCCCGGGACAGGGGGAACAATGAGCAGTTCTTC.

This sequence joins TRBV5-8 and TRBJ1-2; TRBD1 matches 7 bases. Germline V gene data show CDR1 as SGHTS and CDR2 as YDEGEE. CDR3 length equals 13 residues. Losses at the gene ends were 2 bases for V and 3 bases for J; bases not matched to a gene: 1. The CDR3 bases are TGTGCCAGCAGCTTCGGGACAGACTATGGCTACACCTTC. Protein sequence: CASSFGTDYGYTF.

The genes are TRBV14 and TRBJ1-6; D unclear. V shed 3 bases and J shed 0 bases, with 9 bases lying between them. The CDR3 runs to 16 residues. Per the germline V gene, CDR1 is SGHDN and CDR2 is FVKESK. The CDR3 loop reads CASSHRRSSYNSPLHF. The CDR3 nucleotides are TGTGCCAGCAGCCATCGCAGGAGCTCCTATAATTCACCCCTCCACTTT.

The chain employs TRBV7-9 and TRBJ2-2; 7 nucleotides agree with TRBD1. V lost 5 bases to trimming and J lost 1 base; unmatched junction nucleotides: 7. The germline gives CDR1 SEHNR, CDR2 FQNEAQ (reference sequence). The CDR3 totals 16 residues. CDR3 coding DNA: TGTGCCAGCAGCGACGCAGACAGGGAGAACACCGGGGAGCTGTTTTTT. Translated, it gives CASSDADRENTGELFF.

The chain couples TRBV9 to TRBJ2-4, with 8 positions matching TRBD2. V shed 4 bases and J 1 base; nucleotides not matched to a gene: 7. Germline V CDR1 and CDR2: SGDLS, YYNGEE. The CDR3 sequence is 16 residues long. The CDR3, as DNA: TGTGCCAGCAGCCCGCGGGGGGATCTGGCCAAAAACATTCAGTACTTC. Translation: CASSPRGDLAKNIQYF. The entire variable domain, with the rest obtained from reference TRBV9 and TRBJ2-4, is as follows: DSGVTQTPKHLITATGQRVTLRCSPRSGDLSVYWYQQSLDQGLQFLIQYYNGEERAKGNILERFSAQQFPDLHSELNLSSLELGDSALYFCASSPRGDLAKNIQYFGAGTRLSVL.

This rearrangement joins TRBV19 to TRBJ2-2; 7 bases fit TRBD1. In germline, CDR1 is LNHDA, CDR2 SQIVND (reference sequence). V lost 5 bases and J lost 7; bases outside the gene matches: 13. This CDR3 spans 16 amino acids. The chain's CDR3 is CASSAGRGPQDGELFF. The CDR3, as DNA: TGTGCCAGTAGTGCGGGTAGGGGGCCTCAAGACGGGGAGCTGTTTTTT.

The CDR3 sequence: CASSPPTGGDPLEAFF. The CDR3 nucleotides are TGTGCCAGCAGCCCCCCGACAGGGGGTGACCCCCTGGAAGCTTTCTTT. This sequence joins TRBV7-9 and TRBJ1-1; TRBD1 agrees at 9 bases. Trimming at V came to 5 bases and at J to 8 bases, leaving 15 bases not matched to a gene. CDR1 is SEHNR, CDR2 FQNEAQ, per germline (reference sequence). This CDR3 is 16 amino acids long.

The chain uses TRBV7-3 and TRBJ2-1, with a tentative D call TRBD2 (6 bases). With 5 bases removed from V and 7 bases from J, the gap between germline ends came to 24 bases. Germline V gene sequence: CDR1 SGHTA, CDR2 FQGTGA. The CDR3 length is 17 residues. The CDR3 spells CASSPTPGTTGRNEQFF. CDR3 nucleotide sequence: TGTGCCAGCAGCCCGACCCCTGGGACCACCGGGAGAAATGAGCAGTTCTTC.

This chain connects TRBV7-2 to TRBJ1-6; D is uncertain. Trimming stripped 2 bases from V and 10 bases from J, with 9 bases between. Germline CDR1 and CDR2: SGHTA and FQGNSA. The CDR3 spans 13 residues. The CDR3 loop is CASSLKVSSPLHF. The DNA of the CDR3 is TGTGCCAGCAGCTTAAAGGTCAGCTCACCCCTCCACTTT. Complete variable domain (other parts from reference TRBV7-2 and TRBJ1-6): GAGVSQSPSNKVTEKGKDVELRCDPISGHTALYWYRQSLGQGLEFLIYFQGNSAPDKSGLPSDRFSAERTGGSVSTLTIQRTQQEDSAVYLCASSLKVSSPLHFGNGTRLTVT.

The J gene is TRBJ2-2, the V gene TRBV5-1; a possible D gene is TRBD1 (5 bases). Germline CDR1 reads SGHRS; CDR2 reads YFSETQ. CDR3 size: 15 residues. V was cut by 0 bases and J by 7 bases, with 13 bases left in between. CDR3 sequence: CASSLVAGSIGELFF. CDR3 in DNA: TGCGCCAGCAGCTTGGTCGCAGGGTCGATCGGGGAGCTGTTTTTT.

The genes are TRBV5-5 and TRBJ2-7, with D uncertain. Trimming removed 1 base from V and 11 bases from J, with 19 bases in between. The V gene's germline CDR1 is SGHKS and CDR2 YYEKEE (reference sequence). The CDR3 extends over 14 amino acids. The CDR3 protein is CASSLSLGQEREYF. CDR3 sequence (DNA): TGTGCCAGCAGCTTGAGTCTTGGTCAGGAAAGAGAGTACTTC.

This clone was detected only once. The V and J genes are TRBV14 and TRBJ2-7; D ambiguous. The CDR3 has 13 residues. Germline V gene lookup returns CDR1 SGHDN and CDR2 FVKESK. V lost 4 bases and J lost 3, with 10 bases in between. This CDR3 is CASSLLSRYEQYF. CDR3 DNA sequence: TGTGCCAGCAGCCTATTGTCCCGCTACGAGCAGTACTTC.

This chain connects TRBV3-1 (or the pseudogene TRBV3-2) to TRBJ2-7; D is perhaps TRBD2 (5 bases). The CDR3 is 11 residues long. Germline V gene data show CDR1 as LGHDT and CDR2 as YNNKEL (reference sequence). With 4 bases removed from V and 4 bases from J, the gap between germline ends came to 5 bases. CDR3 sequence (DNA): TGTGCCAGCAGCCGAGGGTACGAGCAGTACTTC. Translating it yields CASSRGYEQYF.

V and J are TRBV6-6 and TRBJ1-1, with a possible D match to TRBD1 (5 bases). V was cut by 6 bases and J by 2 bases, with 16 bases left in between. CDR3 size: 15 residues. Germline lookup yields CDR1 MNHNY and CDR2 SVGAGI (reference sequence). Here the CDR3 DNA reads TGTGCCAGCAGCTACCGTTGGGGGACTAACACTGAAGCTTTCTTT. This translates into CASSYRWGTNTEAFF.

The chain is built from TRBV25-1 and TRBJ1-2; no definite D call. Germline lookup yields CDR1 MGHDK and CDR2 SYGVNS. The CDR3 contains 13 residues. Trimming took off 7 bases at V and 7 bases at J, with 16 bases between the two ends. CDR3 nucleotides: TGTGCCAGCAACGGATTTGGGTTGGGTGGCTACACCTTC. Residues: CASNGFGLGGYTF.

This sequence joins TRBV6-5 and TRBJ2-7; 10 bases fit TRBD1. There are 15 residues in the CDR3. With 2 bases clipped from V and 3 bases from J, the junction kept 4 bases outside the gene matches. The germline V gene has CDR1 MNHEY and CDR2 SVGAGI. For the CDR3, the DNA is TGTGCCAGCAGTTACGTGGGACAGGGGTTCTACGAGCAGTACTTC. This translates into CASSYVGQGFYEQYF.

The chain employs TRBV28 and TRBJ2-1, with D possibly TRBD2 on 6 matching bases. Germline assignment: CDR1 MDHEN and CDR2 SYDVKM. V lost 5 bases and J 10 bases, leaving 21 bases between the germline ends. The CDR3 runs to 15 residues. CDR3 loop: CASSITYTGDKEQFF. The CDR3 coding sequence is TGTGCCAGCAGTATCACGTACACGGGGGATAAGGAGCAGTTCTTC.

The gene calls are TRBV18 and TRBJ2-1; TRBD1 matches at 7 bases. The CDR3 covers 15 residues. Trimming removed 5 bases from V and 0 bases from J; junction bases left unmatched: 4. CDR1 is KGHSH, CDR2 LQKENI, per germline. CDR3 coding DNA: TGTGCCAGCTCAGGAAGGACAGGCTCCTACAATGAGCAGTTCTTC. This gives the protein CASSGRTGSYNEQFF.